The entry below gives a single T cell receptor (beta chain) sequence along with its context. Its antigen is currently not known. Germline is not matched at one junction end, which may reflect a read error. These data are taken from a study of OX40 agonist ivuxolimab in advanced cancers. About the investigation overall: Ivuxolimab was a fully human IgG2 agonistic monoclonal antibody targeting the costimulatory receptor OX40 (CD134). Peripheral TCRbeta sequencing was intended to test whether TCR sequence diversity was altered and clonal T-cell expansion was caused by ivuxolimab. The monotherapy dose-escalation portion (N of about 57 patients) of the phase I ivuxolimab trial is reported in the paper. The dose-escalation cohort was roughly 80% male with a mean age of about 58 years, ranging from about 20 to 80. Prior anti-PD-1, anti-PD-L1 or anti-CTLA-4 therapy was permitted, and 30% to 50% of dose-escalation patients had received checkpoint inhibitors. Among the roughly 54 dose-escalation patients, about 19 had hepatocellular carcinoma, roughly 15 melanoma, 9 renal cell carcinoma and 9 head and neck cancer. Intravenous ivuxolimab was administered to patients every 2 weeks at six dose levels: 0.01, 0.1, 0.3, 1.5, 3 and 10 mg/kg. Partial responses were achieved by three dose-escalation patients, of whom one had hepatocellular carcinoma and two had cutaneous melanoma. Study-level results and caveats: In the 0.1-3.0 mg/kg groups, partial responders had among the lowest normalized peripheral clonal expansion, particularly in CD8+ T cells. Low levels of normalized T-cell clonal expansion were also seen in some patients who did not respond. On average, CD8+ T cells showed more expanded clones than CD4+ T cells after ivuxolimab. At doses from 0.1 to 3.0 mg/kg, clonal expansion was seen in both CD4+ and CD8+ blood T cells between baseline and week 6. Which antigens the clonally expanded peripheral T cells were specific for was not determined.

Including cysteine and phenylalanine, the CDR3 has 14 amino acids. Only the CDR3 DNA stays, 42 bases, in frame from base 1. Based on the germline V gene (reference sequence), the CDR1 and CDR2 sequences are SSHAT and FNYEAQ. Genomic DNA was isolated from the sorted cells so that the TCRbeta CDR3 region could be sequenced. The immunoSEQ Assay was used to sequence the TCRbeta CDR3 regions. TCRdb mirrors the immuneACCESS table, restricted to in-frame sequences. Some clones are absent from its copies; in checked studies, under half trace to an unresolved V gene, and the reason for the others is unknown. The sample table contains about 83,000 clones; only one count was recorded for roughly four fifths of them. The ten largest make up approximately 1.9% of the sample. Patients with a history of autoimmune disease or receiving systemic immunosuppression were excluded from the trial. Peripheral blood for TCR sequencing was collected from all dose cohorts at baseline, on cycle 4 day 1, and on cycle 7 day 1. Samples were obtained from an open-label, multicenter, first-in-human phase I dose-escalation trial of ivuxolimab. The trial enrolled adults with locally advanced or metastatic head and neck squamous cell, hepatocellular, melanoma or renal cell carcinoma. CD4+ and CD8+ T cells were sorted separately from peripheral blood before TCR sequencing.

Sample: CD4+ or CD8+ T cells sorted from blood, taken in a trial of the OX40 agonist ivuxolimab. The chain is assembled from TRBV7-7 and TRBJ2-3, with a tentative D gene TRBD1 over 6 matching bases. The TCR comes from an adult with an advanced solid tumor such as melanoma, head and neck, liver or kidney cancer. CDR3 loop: CASSPGGTQGTQYF. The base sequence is TGTGCTAGCAGCCCCGGAGGAACACAGGGTACGCAGTATTTT.